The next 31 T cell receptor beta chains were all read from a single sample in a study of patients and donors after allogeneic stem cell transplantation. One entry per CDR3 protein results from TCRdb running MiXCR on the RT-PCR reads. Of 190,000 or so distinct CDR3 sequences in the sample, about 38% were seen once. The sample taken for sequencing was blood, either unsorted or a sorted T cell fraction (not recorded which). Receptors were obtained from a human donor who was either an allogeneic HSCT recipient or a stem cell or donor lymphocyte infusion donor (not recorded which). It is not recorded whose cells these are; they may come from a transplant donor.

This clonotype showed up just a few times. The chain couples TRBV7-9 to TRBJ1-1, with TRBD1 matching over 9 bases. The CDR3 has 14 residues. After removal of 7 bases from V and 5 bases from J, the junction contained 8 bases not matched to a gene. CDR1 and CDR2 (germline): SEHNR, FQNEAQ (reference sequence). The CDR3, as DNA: TGTGCCAGCACCCGACAGGGGGAAAGAACTGAAGCTTTCTTT. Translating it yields CASTRQGERTEAFF.

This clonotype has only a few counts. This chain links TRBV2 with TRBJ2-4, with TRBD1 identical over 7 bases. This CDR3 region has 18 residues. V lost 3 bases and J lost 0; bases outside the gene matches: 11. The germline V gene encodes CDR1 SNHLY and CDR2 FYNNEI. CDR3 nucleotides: TGTGCCAGCAGTGAGATGATGACAGGGACATTAGCCAAAAACATTCAGTACTTC. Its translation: CASSEMMTGTLAKNIQYF.

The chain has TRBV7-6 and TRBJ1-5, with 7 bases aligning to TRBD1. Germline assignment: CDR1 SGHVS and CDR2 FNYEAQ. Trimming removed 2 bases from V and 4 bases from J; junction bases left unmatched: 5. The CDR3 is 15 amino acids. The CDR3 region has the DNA TGTGCCAGCAGCTTAACAGGGGAAGGGAATCAGCCCCAGCATTTT. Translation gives CASSLTGEGNQPQHF.

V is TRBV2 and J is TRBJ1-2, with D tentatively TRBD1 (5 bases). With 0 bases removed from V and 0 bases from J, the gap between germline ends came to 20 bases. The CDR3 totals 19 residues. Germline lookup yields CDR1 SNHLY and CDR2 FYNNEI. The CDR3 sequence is CASSEAPGGKRRANYGYTF. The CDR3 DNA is TGTGCCAGCAGTGAAGCGCCGGGGGGAAAGAGAAGGGCTAACTATGGCTACACCTTC.

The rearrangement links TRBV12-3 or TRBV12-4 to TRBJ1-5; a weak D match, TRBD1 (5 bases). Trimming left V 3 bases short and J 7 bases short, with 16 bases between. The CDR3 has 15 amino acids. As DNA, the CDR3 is TGTGCCAGCAGTTTTAACCAGGGAAGCGTCCAGCCCCAGCATTTT. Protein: CASSFNQGSVQPQHF.

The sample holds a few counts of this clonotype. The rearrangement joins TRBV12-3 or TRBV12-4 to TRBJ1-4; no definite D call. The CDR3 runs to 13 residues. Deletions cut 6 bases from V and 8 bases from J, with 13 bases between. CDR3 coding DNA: TGTGCCAGCAGCCCCTCTTACAGAGAAAAACTGTTTTTT. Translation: CASSPSYREKLFF.

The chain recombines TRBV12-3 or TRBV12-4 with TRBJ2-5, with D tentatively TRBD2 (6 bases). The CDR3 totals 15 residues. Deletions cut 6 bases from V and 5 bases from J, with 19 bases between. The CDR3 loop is CASRLGDSGGETQYF. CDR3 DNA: TGTGCCAGCAGGTTGGGGGACTCGGGCGGCGAGACCCAGTACTTC.

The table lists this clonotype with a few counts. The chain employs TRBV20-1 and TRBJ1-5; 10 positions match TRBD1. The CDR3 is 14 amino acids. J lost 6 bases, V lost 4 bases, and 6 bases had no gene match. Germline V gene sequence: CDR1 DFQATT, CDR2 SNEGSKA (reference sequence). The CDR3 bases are TGCAGTGCTACCGGGACAGGGGCGGGTCAGCCCCAGCATTTT. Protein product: CSATGTGAGQPQHF.

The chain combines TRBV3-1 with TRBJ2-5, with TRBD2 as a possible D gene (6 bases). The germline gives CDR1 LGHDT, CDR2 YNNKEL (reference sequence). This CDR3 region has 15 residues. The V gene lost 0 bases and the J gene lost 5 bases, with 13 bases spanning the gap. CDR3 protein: CASSQELAASETQYF. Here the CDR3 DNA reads TGTGCCAGCAGCCAAGAGTTAGCGGCGAGCGAGACCCAGTACTTC.

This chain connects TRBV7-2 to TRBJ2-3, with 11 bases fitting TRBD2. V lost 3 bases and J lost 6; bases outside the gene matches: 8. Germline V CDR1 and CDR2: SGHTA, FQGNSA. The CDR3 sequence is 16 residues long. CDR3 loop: CASSFLAGGAGDTQYF. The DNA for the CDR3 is TGTGCCAGCAGCTTCTTAGCGGGGGGGGCCGGGGATACGCAGTATTTT.

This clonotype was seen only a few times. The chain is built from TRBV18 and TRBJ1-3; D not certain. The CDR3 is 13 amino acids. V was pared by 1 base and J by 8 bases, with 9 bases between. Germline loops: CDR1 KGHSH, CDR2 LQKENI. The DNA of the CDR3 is TGTGCCAGCTCACCACAGGAGTCCGACACCATATATTTT. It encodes CASSPQESDTIYF.

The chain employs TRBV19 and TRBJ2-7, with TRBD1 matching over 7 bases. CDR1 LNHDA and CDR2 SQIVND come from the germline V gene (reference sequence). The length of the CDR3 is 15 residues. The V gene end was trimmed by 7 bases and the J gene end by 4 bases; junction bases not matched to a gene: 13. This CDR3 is CASIRIGQVGYEQYF. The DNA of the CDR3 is TGTGCCAGTATCAGGATTGGACAGGTGGGGTACGAGCAGTACTTC.

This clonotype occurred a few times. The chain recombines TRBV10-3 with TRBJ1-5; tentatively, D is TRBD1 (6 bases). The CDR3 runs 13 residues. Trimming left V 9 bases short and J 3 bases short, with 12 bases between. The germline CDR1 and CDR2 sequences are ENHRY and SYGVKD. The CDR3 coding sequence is TGTGCCATTAACAGGGAAGCCAATCAGCCCCAGCATTTT. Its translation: CAINREANQPQHF.

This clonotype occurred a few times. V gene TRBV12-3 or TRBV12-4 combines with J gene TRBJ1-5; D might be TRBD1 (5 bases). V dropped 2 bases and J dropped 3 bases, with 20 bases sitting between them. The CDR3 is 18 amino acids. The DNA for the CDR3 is TGTGCCAGCAGTTTAAACGAGGGTTCGGGGGGAGTCAATCAGCCCCAGCATTTT. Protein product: CASSLNEGSGGVNQPQHF.

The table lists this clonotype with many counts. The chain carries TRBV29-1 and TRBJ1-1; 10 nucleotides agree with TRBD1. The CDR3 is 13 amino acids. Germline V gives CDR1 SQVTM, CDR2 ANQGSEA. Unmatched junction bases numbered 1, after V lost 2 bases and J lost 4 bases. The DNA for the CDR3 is TGCAGCGTTGAAAGGGACAGGGGCACTGAAGCTTTCTTT. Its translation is CSVERDRGTEAFF.

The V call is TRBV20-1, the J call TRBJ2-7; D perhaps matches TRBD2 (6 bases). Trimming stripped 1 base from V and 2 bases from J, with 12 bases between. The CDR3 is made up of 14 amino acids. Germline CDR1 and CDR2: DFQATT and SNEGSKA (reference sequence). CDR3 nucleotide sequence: TGCAGTGCTAGAGGACTAGACAATACCTACGAGCAGTACTTC. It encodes CSARGLDNTYEQYF.

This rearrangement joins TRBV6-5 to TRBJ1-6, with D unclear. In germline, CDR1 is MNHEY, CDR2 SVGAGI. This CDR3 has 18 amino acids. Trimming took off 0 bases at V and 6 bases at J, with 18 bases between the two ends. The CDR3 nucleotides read TGTGCCAGCAGTTACTCGATAAGGGTCGGCCTTCGTAATTCACCCCTCCACTTT. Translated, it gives CASSYSIRVGLRNSPLHF.

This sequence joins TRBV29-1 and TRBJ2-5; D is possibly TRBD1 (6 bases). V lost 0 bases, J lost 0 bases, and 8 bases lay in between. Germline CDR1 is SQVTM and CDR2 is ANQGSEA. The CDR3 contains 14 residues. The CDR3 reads CSVEERGNQETQYF. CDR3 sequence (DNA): TGCAGCGTTGAAGAGAGGGGGAACCAAGAGACCCAGTACTTC.

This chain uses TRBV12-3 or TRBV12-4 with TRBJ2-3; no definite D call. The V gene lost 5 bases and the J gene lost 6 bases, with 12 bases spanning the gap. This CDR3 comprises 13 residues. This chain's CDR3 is CASSKASPDTQYF. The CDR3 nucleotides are TGTGCCAGCAGTAAGGCCTCCCCGGATACGCAGTATTTT.

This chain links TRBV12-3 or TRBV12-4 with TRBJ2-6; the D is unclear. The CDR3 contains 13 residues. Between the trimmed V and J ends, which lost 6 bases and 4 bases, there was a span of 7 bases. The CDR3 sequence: CASSVLGANVLTF. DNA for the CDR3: TGTGCCAGCAGCGTACTGGGGGCCAACGTCCTGACTTTC.

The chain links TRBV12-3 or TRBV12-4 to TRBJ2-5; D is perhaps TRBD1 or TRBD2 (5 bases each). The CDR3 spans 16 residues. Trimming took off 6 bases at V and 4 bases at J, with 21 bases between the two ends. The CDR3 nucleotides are TGTGCCAGCAGCTACGGGACCCCGATCGTCCCAGAGACCCAGTACTTC. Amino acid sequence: CASSYGTPIVPETQYF.

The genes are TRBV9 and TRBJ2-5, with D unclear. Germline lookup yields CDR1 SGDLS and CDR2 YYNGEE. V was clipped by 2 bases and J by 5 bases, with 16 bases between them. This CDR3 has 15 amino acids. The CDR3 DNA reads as TGTGCCAGCAGCGTTGGTAACCCCGCGATGGAGACCCAGTACTTC. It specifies CASSVGNPAMETQYF.

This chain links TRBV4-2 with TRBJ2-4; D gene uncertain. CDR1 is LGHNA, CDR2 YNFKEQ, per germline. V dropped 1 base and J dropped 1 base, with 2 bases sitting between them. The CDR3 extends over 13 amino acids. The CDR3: CASSQAAKNIQYF. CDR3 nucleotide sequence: TGTGCCAGCAGCCAAGCCGCCAAAAACATTCAGTACTTC.

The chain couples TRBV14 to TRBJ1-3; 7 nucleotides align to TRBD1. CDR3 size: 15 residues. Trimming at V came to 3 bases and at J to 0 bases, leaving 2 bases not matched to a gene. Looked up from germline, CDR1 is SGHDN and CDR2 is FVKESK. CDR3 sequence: CASSQGQYSGNTIYF. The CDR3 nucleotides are TGTGCCAGCAGCCAGGGACAGTACTCTGGAAACACCATATATTTT. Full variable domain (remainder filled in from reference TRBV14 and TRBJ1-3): EAGVTQFPSHSVIEKGQTVTLRCDPISGHDNLYWYRRVMGKEIKFLLHFVKESKQDESGMPNNRFLAERTGGTYSTLKVQPAELEDSGVYFCASSQGQYSGNTIYFGEGSWLTVV.

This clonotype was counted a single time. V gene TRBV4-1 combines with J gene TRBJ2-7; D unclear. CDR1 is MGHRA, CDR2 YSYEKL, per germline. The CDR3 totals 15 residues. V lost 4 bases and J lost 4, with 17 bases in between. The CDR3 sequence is CASSPTEQIRYEQYF. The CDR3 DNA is TGCGCCAGCAGCCCGACGGAGCAGATCAGGTACGAGCAGTACTTC.

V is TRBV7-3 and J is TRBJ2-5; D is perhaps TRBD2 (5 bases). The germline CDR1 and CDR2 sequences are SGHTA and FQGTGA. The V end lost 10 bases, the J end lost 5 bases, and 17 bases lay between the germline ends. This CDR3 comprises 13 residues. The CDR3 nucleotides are TGTGCCATCTTGCAGAGGGCATGGGAGACCCAGTACTTC. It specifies CAILQRAWETQYF.

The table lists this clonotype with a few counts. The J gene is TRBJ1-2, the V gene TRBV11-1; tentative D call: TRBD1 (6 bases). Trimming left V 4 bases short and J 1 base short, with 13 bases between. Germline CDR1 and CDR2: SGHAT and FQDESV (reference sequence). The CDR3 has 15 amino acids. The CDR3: CASSSQGGDNYGYTF. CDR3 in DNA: TGTGCCAGCAGCTCACAGGGAGGAGATAACTATGGCTACACCTTC.

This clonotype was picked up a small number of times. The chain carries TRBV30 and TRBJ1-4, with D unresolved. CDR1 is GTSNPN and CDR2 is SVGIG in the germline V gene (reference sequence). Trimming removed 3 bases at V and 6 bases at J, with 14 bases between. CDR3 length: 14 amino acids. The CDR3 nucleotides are TGTGCCTGGAGAATTGGCGGGATCCATGAAAAACTGTTTTTT. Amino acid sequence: CAWRIGGIHEKLFF.

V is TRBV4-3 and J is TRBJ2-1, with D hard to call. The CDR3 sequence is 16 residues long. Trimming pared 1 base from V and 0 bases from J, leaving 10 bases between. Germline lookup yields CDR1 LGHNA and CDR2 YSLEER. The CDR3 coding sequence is TGCGCCAGCAGCCAAGGTAGGGCTAGCTCCTACAATGAGCAGTTCTTC. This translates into CASSQGRASSYNEQFF.

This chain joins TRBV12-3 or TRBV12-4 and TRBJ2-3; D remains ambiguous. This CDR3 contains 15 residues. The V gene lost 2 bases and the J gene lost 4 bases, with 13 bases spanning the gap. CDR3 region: CASSLRMRKADTQYF. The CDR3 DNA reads TGTGCCAGCAGTTTAAGGATGCGGAAGGCAGATACGCAGTATTTT.

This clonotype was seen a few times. The CDR3 loop is CATLNRGNTEAFF. The CDR3 DNA reads as TGTGCCACCTTAAACAGGGGTAACACTGAAGCTTTCTTT. The chain is built from TRBV10-3 and TRBJ1-1; 7 bases agree with TRBD1. V shed 10 bases and J 2 bases; nucleotides not matched to a gene: 7. In germline, CDR1 is ENHRY, CDR2 SYGVKD. The CDR3 runs 13 residues.